A single sample is the source of the 30 T cell receptor beta chains below, sequenced in a study of beta chain features in type 1 diabetes. The study, taken as a whole, reports: Moderate yet significant TCRB CDR3 shortening was seen in Type 1 diabetes patients in all four CD4+ subsets.

No antigens are known for them. Expressed TCRB transcripts got sequenced, as all isolated RNA was reverse transcribed. The method was immunoSEQ multiplex PCR; TCRdb's version includes in-frame clones alone and lacks a portion of them. The data show some 330,000 clones, around 12% seen once. Sequenced: naive CD4+ T cells from blood. The source of these receptors is a woman aged 18-29 years with type 1 diabetes.

This clone was counted a few times. The rearrangement links TRBV4-1 to TRBJ2-5; the D gene is possibly TRBD2 (7 bases). V gave up 4 bases and J gave up 2 bases, with 14 bases separating them. From germline, CDR1 is MGHRA and CDR2 YSYEKL. The CDR3 extends over 15 amino acids. CDR3 nucleotides: TGCGCCAGCAGCCCCCGCCGGGGGGCACAAGAGACCCAGTACTTC. Encoded protein: CASSPRRGAQETQYF.

In its sample, this clone was seen a few times. The chain uses TRBV15 and TRBJ1-1; D might be TRBD1 (5 bases). CDR3 length equals 19 residues. CDR1 LNHNV and CDR2 YYDKDF come from the germline V gene (reference sequence). Trimming took 1 base from V and 3 from J, leaving 24 bases between them. The chain's CDR3 is CATSRGTSQGGLGYTEAFF. CDR3 nucleotide sequence: TGTGCCACCAGCAGAGGGACGTCGCAGGGAGGCTTGGGGTACACTGAAGCTTTCTTT.

This clone turned up a few times. The chain uses TRBV9 and TRBJ2-3; the match to TRBD2 covers 14 bases. The CDR3 spans 16 residues. V gave up 8 bases and J gave up 3 bases; unmatched junction bases: 8. The germline gives CDR1 SGDLS, CDR2 YYNGEE. CDR3: CASTGTSGRGTDTQYF. As DNA, the CDR3 is TGTGCCAGTACCGGGACTAGCGGGAGAGGGACAGATACGCAGTATTTT.

This clone was counted a few times. This rearrangement joins TRBV13 to TRBJ2-7, with D tentatively TRBD1 (7 bases). Germline CDR1 reads PRHDT; CDR2 reads FYEKMQ (reference sequence). Deletions cut 5 bases from V and 0 bases from J, with 14 bases between. The CDR3 sequence is 15 residues long. This CDR3 is CASSQRRGHSYEQYF. In DNA, the CDR3 is TGTGCCAGCAGCCAGAGGAGGGGGCACTCCTACGAGCAGTACTTC. Looking up the rest from reference TRBV13 and TRBJ2-7 gives the full variable domain: AAGVIQSPRHLIKEKRETATLKCYPIPRHDTVYWYQQGPGQDPQFLISFYEKMQSDKGSIPDRFSAQQFSDYHSELNMSSLELGDSALYFCASSQRRGHSYEQYFGPGTRLTVT.

This clone was seen a handful of times. V is TRBV5-4 and J is TRBJ2-7; 7 bases are shared with TRBD1. This CDR3 comprises 14 residues. The ends lost 3 bases at V and 0 bases at J; junction bases unmatched: 3. CDR1 SGHNT and CDR2 YYREEE come from the germline V gene (reference sequence). CDR3 in DNA: TGTGCCAGCAGCTGGTGGGACAGCTCCTACGAGCAGTACTTC. It yields the protein CASSWWDSSYEQYF.

CDR3 amino acids: CASSVGTSGMVGEQFF. Written as DNA, the CDR3 is TGTGCCAGCAGCGTAGGGACTAGCGGGATGGTGGGTGAGCAGTTCTTC. The chain carries TRBV9 and TRBJ2-1; 12 bases fit TRBD2. The germline CDR1 and CDR2 sequences are SGDLS and YYNGEE. The junction had 7 bases not matched to a gene; V was cut back by 0 bases and J by 9 bases. The length of the CDR3 is 16 residues. Looking up the rest from reference TRBV9 and TRBJ2-1 gives the full variable domain: DSGVTQTPKHLITATGQRVTLRCSPRSGDLSVYWYQQSLDQGLQFLIQYYNGEERAKGNILERFSAQQFPDLHSELNLSSLELGDSALYFCASSVGTSGMVGEQFFGPGTRLTVL.

The V and J genes are TRBV13 and TRBJ2-1, with 8 bases aligning to TRBD2. From germline, CDR1 is PRHDT and CDR2 FYEKMQ (reference sequence). CDR3 length: 15 amino acids. With V trimmed by 7 bases and J by 2 bases, 7 bases remained unmatched. The CDR3 coding sequence is TGTGCCAGCAACCCGGGCGGGAGGCCCTACAATGAGCAGTTCTTC. This gives the protein CASNPGGRPYNEQFF.

The chain joins TRBV5-1 to TRBJ1-4; D gene uncertain. The V gene lost 0 bases and the J gene lost 8 bases, with 17 bases spanning the gap. The CDR3 is made up of 16 amino acids. The germline CDR1 and CDR2 sequences are SGHRS and YFSETQ. The CDR3 coding sequence is TGCGCCAGCAGCTTGGCCGACTGGCCCCCGGAGGAAAAACTGTTTTTT. It specifies CASSLADWPPEEKLFF.

The sample holds a few counts of this clone. J is TRBJ2-1 and V is TRBV19, with a tentative D call TRBD2 (6 bases). The CDR3 consists of 11 residues. Trimming took 5 bases from V and 9 from J, leaving 8 bases between them. Germline-derived CDR1 and CDR2 are LNHDA and SQIVND (reference sequence). CDR3 nucleotides: TGTGCCAGTAGTCTCGGGGGTGAGCAGTTCTTC. It codes for CASSLGGEQFF.

The chain couples TRBV7-9 to TRBJ2-7; 14 bases fit TRBD2. Germline assignment: CDR1 SEHNR and CDR2 FQNEAQ (reference sequence). The CDR3 spans 18 residues. Trimming took 5 bases from V and 2 from J; bases not matched to a gene: 11. The CDR3 DNA sequence: TGTGCCAGCAGCCCAAGAACCGGGACTAGCGGGAGCGCCTACGAGCAGTACTTC. This sequence encodes CASSPRTGTSGSAYEQYF.

This clone came up a few times. V usage is TRBV9 and J usage is TRBJ2-3; 9 nucleotides agree with TRBD2. Germline trimming cut 0 bases from V and 3 bases from J; bases unmatched to any gene: 5. The CDR3 loop spans 16 amino acids. The V gene's germline CDR1 is SGDLS and CDR2 YYNGEE. CDR3 region: CASSVAGRGGTDTQYF. The DNA of the CDR3 is TGTGCCAGCAGCGTAGCGGGGCGGGGGGGGACAGATACGCAGTATTTT.

The rearrangement uses TRBV7-9 and TRBJ2-5; D is unclear. Trimming removed 2 bases at V and 5 bases at J, with 12 bases between. The germline CDR1 and CDR2 sequences are SEHNR and FQNEAQ (reference sequence). This CDR3 comprises 14 residues. CDR3 bases: TGTGCCAGCAGCTTACTTCTCCCCGGGGAGACCCAGTACTTC. Protein: CASSLLLPGETQYF.

The V gene is TRBV5-6, the J gene TRBJ2-1, with 9 bases aligning to TRBD2. From germline, CDR1 is SGHDT and CDR2 YYEEEE. The CDR3 length is 15 residues. V lost 0 bases, J lost 6 bases, and 4 bases stayed unmatched. The CDR3 spells CASSLVGLASNEQFF. In DNA form, the CDR3 reads TGTGCCAGCAGCTTGGTGGGACTAGCTTCCAATGAGCAGTTCTTC.

This clone was found a few times. The chain uses TRBV11-2 and TRBJ1-5; no clear D. This CDR3 comprises 14 residues. Germline lookup yields CDR1 SGHAT and CDR2 FQNNGV. Trimming took off 3 bases at V and 7 bases at J, with 13 bases between the two ends. The CDR3 reads CASSFLGPDQPQHF. CDR3 coding DNA: TGTGCCAGCAGCTTTTTGGGCCCTGACCAGCCCCAGCATTTT.

The genes are TRBV7-8 and TRBJ1-1; a weak D match, TRBD1 (6 bases). This CDR3 is built from 13 residues. V was clipped by 5 bases and J by 1 base, with 8 bases between them. Looked up from germline, CDR1 is SGHVS and CDR2 is FQNEAQ. CDR3 sequence: CASSQTGNTEAFF. The CDR3 DNA sequence: TGTGCCAGCAGCCAGACAGGGAACACTGAAGCTTTCTTT.

The table lists this clone with a few counts. The chain carries TRBV11-2 and TRBJ2-2; 8 bases match TRBD2. The CDR3 has 18 amino acids. The V segment lost 6 bases and the J segment 4 bases; nucleotides outside the gene matches: 16. Germline V CDR1 and CDR2: SGHAT, FQNNGV. CDR3 DNA: TGTGCCAGCAGTGATCCCGCCCGACTAGCGATAGGCACCGGGGAGCTGTTTTTT. Translated: CASSDPARLAIGTGELFF. Drawing the rest from reference TRBV11-2 and TRBJ2-2, the complete variable domain is EAGVAQSPRYKIIEKRQSVAFWCNPISGHATLYWYQQILGQGPKLLIQFQNNGVVDDSQLPKDRFSAERLKGVDSTLKIQPAKLEDSAVYLCASSDPARLAIGTGELFFGEGSRLTVL.

This clone was seen a handful of times. Its ends do not fully match the called genes, so a read error is possible. In DNA, the CDR3 is TGTGCTAGCAGCCCCGGACTAGCGGGATACAATGAGCAGTTCTTC. Its translation is CASSPGLAGYNEQFF. The chain combines TRBV7-7 with TRBJ2-1, with 12 nucleotides matching TRBD2. The CDR3 covers 15 residues. Germline values: CDR1 SSHAT, CDR2 FNYEAQ (reference sequence).

The V gene is TRBV28, the J gene TRBJ2-7; 7 bases match TRBD2. Per germline, CDR1 MDHEN and CDR2 SYDVKM. The CDR3 is 15 residues long. Germline trimming cut 5 bases from V and 4 bases from J; bases unmatched to any gene: 11. CDR3: CASSDYREVRYEQYF. CDR3 bases: TGTGCCAGCAGTGACTACCGGGAGGTACGATACGAGCAGTACTTC.

This clone was seen a handful of times. The chain uses TRBV27 and TRBJ2-3; 13 bases fit TRBD2. The germline gives CDR1 MNHEY, CDR2 SMNVEV (reference sequence). With 6 bases clipped from V and 5 bases from J, the junction kept 11 bases outside the gene matches. The CDR3 length is 17 residues. The DNA of the CDR3 is TGTGCCAGCAGCCGCCAAGGACTAGCGGGGGAAGGAGATACGCAGTATTTT. Residues: CASSRQGLAGEGDTQYF.

In its sample, this clone was seen a few times. The chain uses TRBV5-4 and TRBJ1-5; tentative D call: TRBD1 (5 bases). The V end was cut by 4 bases, the J end by 4 bases, with 15 bases between. CDR3 length: 15 residues. Germline V gene sequence: CDR1 SGHNT, CDR2 YYREEE (reference sequence). CDR3 protein: CASSVRGDGNQPQHF. CDR3 nucleotide sequence: TGTGCCAGCAGCGTGCGGGGGGATGGGAATCAGCCCCAGCATTTT.

In its sample, this clone was seen a few times. The V and J genes are TRBV5-4 and TRBJ2-1, with 10 bases matching TRBD2. Trimming took 7 bases from V and 9 from J; bases not matched to a gene: 13. The CDR3 is made up of 15 amino acids. CDR1 SGHNT and CDR2 YYREEE come from the germline V gene (reference sequence). For the CDR3, the DNA is TGTGCCAGCGGTGGTCCCGGGACTAGCGCCAGTGAGCAGTTCTTC. It encodes CASGGPGTSASEQFF.

The sample holds a few counts of this clone. This chain connects TRBV6-4 to TRBJ1-5; D is perhaps TRBD1 (6 bases). The V end was cut by 4 bases, the J end by 4 bases, with 8 bases between. CDR3 length: 13 residues. Germline CDR1 MRHNA, CDR2 SNTAGT. CDR3 sequence (DNA): TGTGCCAGCAGTGCCGGGACAAATCAGCCCCAGCATTTT. It specifies CASSAGTNQPQHF.

V gene TRBV28 combines with J gene TRBJ2-7; 9 nucleotides agree with TRBD2. The CDR3 is made up of 13 amino acids. The trim removed 4 bases at V and 9 bases at J, leaving 7 bases unmatched. Germline V lookup: CDR1 MDHEN, CDR2 SYDVKM. CDR3 coding DNA: TGTGCCAGCAGTTGGACTAGCGCCCGCGGGCAGTACTTC. It translates to CASSWTSARGQYF.

This clone was seen a few times. In DNA form, the CDR3 reads TGTGCCAGCAGCTTAGGAGGTAGCAGCTATGGCTACACCTTC. It specifies CASSLGGSSYGYTF. J is TRBJ1-2 and V is TRBV7-9; no reliable D call. CDR1 is SEHNR, CDR2 FQNEAQ, per germline (reference sequence). Between the trimmed V and J ends, which lost 1 base and 4 bases, there was a span of 10 bases. CDR3 length: 14 residues.

This clone was seen more than once but under ten times. The V call is TRBV15, the J call TRBJ1-2, with 7 bases fitting TRBD1. V lost 1 base to trimming and J lost 3 bases; unmatched junction nucleotides: 11. CDR3 size: 17 residues. Germline V gene sequence: CDR1 LNHNV, CDR2 YYDKDF (reference sequence). CDR3: CATSRAGTATPYYGYTF. DNA for the CDR3: TGTGCCACCAGCAGAGCCGGGACAGCGACGCCCTACTATGGCTACACCTTC. Filled out from reference TRBV15 and TRBJ1-2, the complete variable domain reads DAMVIQNPRYQVTQFGKPVTLSCSQTLNHNVMYWYQQKSSQAPKLLFHYYDKDFNNEADTPDNFQSRRPNTSFCFLDIRSPGLGDTAMYLCATSRAGTATPYYGYTFGSGTRLTVV.

There are a few counts of this clone. The chain has TRBV10-3 and TRBJ2-2; maybe TRBD2 (5 bases). V lost 8 bases, J lost 5 bases, and 15 bases lay in between. The germline CDR1 and CDR2 sequences are ENHRY and SYGVKD. The CDR3 contains 14 residues. The CDR3 loop is CAIRAAGSTGELFF. The CDR3, as DNA: TGTGCCATCCGCGCGGCGGGTTCTACCGGGGAGCTGTTTTTT.

This clone appeared a few times. This chain joins TRBV9 and TRBJ2-4, with D possibly being TRBD1 (6 bases). The germline V gene has CDR1 SGDLS and CDR2 YYNGEE. This CDR3 is built from 17 residues. V was clipped by 0 bases and J by 0 bases, with 13 bases between them. The CDR3 protein is CASSVGTQGKAKNIQYF. In DNA form, the CDR3 reads TGTGCCAGCAGCGTAGGTACCCAGGGGAAAGCCAAAAACATTCAGTACTTC. Looking up the rest from reference TRBV9 and TRBJ2-4 gives the full variable domain: DSGVTQTPKHLITATGQRVTLRCSPRSGDLSVYWYQQSLDQGLQFLIQYYNGEERAKGNILERFSAQQFPDLHSELNLSSLELGDSALYFCASSVGTQGKAKNIQYFGAGTRLSVL.

This clone was observed a few times. The gene calls are TRBV4-1 and TRBJ2-7; 10 nucleotides align to TRBD1. The V segment lost 1 base and the J segment 4 bases; nucleotides outside the gene matches: 7. Per germline, CDR1 MGHRA and CDR2 YSYEKL. The CDR3 length is 16 residues. The CDR3 region is CASSQGSDRGVYEQYF. The CDR3, as DNA: TGCGCCAGCAGCCAAGGGTCGGACAGGGGGGTATACGAGCAGTACTTC.

The J gene is TRBJ1-2, the V gene TRBV9; 7 bases line up with TRBD1. The germline CDR1 and CDR2 sequences are SGDLS and YYNGEE. The CDR3 contains 14 residues. With V trimmed by 4 bases and J by 8 bases, 11 bases remained unmatched. The CDR3 sequence is CASSTGQAPGGYTF. DNA for the CDR3: TGTGCCAGCAGCACAGGACAGGCACCTGGAGGCTACACCTTC.

This clone occurred once. The genes are TRBV19 and TRBJ2-4; 7 bases are shared with TRBD1. Germline-derived CDR1 and CDR2 are LNHDA and SQIVND (reference sequence). The V and J ends lost 10 bases and 4 bases, in that order; junction bases with no gene match: 7. The CDR3 is 13 residues long. In DNA, the CDR3 is TGTGCCATGAAAGACAGGGAGAAAAACATTCAGTACTTC. Translation: CAMKDREKNIQYF.